The 20 T cell receptor beta chains below were found in one sample sequenced in a study of identical twins. One entry per CDR3 protein results from TCRdb running MiXCR on the 5' RACE reads. The sample contains about 520,000 distinct CDR3 sequences, 22% of which appear only once. In addition, the sample was reused for a study of T cells expressing NK-cell markers.

Sequencing was carried out using CD4+ T cells sorted from blood. The receptors come from a woman between 18 and 30 years old in good health.

This clonotype has only a few counts. Here the CDR3 reads CASSYSRRQTLHF. DNA of the CDR3: TGTGCCAGCAGTTACTCGAGGAGACAAACCCTCCACTTT. This chain joins TRBV6-5 and TRBJ1-6; no firm D call. The CDR3 length is 13 residues. Germline lookup yields CDR1 MNHEY and CDR2 SVGAGI. V was shortened by 0 bases and J by 14 bases, with 11 bases between the two germline ends.

V and J are TRBV20-1 and TRBJ1-6, with D perhaps matching TRBD1 (6 bases). V lost 0 bases and J 15 bases, leaving 18 bases between the germline ends. The CDR3 is made up of 14 amino acids. Germline V gene lookup returns CDR1 DFQATT and CDR2 SNEGSKA (reference sequence). Here the CDR3 reads CSAREGGPASDLHF. The CDR3 DNA follows: TGCAGTGCTAGAGAGGGGGGCCCCGCTTCAGACCTCCACTTT.

This clonotype was detected a few times. J is TRBJ2-1 and V is TRBV3-1; 12 bases line up with TRBD1. Germline V gene data show CDR1 as LGHDT and CDR2 as YNNKEL (reference sequence). The CDR3 covers 14 residues. V dropped 0 bases and J dropped 11; count of bases not matched to a gene: 2. In DNA, the CDR3 is TGTGCCAGCAGCCAAGACCGGGACAGGGGGCAGCAGTTCTTC. Translation: CASSQDRDRGQQFF.

This clonotype was picked up a small number of times. The J gene is TRBJ2-7, the V gene TRBV10-3, with 10 bases fitting TRBD2. CDR3 size: 15 residues. Per germline, CDR1 ENHRY and CDR2 SYGVKD. V lost 3 bases to trimming and J lost 2 bases; unmatched junction nucleotides: 4. The CDR3 DNA is TGTGCCATCAGTGAAGGAAGCGGGGGGGCCTACGAGCAGTACTTC. Protein product: CAISEGSGGAYEQYF.

The V gene is TRBV6-5, the J gene TRBJ2-6, with D possibly matching TRBD1 (5 bases). The CDR3 has 16 residues. The V gene lost 2 bases and the J gene lost 3 bases, with 11 bases spanning the gap. Germline-derived CDR1 and CDR2 are MNHEY and SVGAGI. CDR3 DNA sequence: TGTGCCAGCAGTTACAGGGGTTCCGGTGGGGCCAACGTCCTGACTTTC. Protein product: CASSYRGSGGANVLTF.

The chain employs TRBV4-3 and TRBJ2-3, with 7 bases identical to TRBD2. V gave up 1 base and J gave up 0 bases; unmatched junction bases: 7. The CDR3 is 17 amino acids. Germline CDR1 reads LGHNA; CDR2 reads YSLEER. The CDR3 DNA is TGCGCCAGCAGCCAAGGTCTTTCTAGCGGAAGCACAGATACGCAGTATTTT. Translated: CASSQGLSSGSTDTQYF.

This clonotype was counted only a few times. The rearrangement links TRBV7-9 to TRBJ1-2, with D perhaps TRBD1 (5 bases). Germline V gene lookup returns CDR1 SEHNR and CDR2 FQNEAQ (reference sequence). This CDR3 is 12 amino acids long. V was pared by 1 base and J by 14 bases, with 14 bases between. The CDR3 is CASSLEAGTRTF. CDR3 in DNA: TGTGCCAGCAGCTTAGAGGCAGGGACGCGTACCTTC.

This clonotype occurred a few times. The chain recombines TRBV20-1 with TRBJ1-1; no definite D call. Germline CDR1 reads DFQATT; CDR2 reads SNEGSKA (reference sequence). Trimming left V 1 base short and J 2 bases short, with 11 bases between. The CDR3 covers 14 residues. CDR3: CSARGGRGNTEAFF. CDR3 sequence (DNA): TGCAGTGCTAGAGGAGGGCGCGGAAACACTGAAGCTTTCTTT.

The chain employs TRBV27 and TRBJ1-4; possibly TRBD1 for D (5 bases). V was trimmed by 8 bases and J by 5 bases, leaving 15 bases between them. The CDR3 covers 14 residues. The germline V gene encodes CDR1 MNHEY and CDR2 SMNVEV (reference sequence). CDR3 sequence: CASSFQGYNEKLFF. CDR3 nucleotide sequence: TGTGCCAGCTCTTTCCAGGGATACAATGAAAAACTGTTTTTT.

This clonotype came up a few times. The chain is built from TRBV15 and TRBJ2-1; D is ambiguous. CDR3 length: 13 amino acids. The germline V gene encodes CDR1 LNHNV and CDR2 YYDKDF (reference sequence). V gave up 6 bases and J gave up 5 bases, with 11 bases separating them. The CDR3 sequence: CATRLSVDNEQFF. For the CDR3, the DNA is TGTGCCACCAGGCTTTCAGTAGACAATGAGCAGTTCTTC.

This clonotype was seen only a few times. The V call is TRBV20-1, the J call TRBJ2-5; TRBD2 aligns across 9 bases. V shed 6 bases, J shed 5 bases, and the junction held 4 bases outside the gene matches. The CDR3 runs 12 residues. Germline V gene lookup returns CDR1 DFQATT and CDR2 SNEGSKA (reference sequence). CDR3 residues: CSAQRGAETQYF. The CDR3 coding sequence is TGCAGTGCCCAGCGGGGGGCCGAGACCCAGTACTTC.

This clonotype was counted between two and nine times. The gene calls are TRBV20-1 and TRBJ2-3, with D tentatively TRBD2 (7 bases). The CDR3 totals 14 residues. The V end lost 5 bases, the J end lost 0 bases, and 12 bases lay between the germline ends. Germline V gene data show CDR1 as DFQATT and CDR2 as SNEGSKA (reference sequence). CDR3 loop: CSAQRGGSTDTQYF. CDR3 nucleotides: TGCAGTGCTCAGAGGGGGGGCAGCACAGATACGCAGTATTTT.

In its sample, this clonotype was seen a few times. The chain combines TRBV5-5 with TRBJ1-2; 11 bases are a match to TRBD1. The V segment lost 4 bases and the J segment 7 bases; nucleotides outside the gene matches: 6. The CDR3 runs to 14 residues. Germline assignment: CDR1 SGHKS and CDR2 YYEKEE (reference sequence). CDR3 sequence reads: CASSRDRGYGGYTF. Written as DNA, the CDR3 is TGTGCCAGCAGCCGGGACAGGGGGTATGGTGGCTACACCTTC.

This clonotype was observed a few times. The gene calls are TRBV29-1 and TRBJ1-2; D not certain. The V end lost 4 bases, the J end lost 2 bases, and 8 bases lay between the germline ends. This CDR3 is built from 12 residues. The V gene's germline CDR1 is SQVTM and CDR2 ANQGSEA. The chain's CDR3 is CSVVGGNYGYTF. CDR3 coding DNA: TGCAGCGTTGTGGGTGGGAACTATGGCTACACCTTC.

This clonotype was seen a handful of times. The chain carries TRBV6-1 and TRBJ1-1, with D possibly matching TRBD1 (5 bases). Germline CDR1 MNHNS, CDR2 SASEGT. The CDR3 loop spans 14 amino acids. Trimming cost V 6 bases and J 0 bases, with 11 bases left between them. The CDR3 here is CASSRQNMNTEAFF. In nucleotides, the CDR3 is TGTGCCAGCAGCCGACAGAACATGAACACTGAAGCTTTCTTT.

This clonotype occurred a few times. The chain recombines TRBV20-1 with TRBJ2-7, with 10 bases identical to TRBD2. The CDR3 runs to 16 residues. V dropped 3 bases and J dropped 3; count of bases not matched to a gene: 11. Germline loops: CDR1 DFQATT, CDR2 SNEGSKA (reference sequence). The CDR3 here is CSASPVASGGVYEQYF. The DNA for the CDR3 is TGCAGTGCTAGCCCCGTTGCCAGCGGGGGGGTCTACGAGCAGTACTTC.

This clonotype has only a few counts. This rearrangement joins TRBV9 to TRBJ2-1; 10 bases agree with TRBD1. This CDR3 is built from 15 residues. Germline-derived CDR1 and CDR2 are SGDLS and YYNGEE. The J segment lost 8 bases and the V segment lost 4 bases, leaving 9 bases of the junction unmatched. The DNA for the CDR3 is TGTGCCAGCAGCAAGACAGGGGGCGTTGCGGATGAGCAGTTCTTC. Translation gives CASSKTGGVADEQFF.

This chain links TRBV18 with TRBJ2-3; D remains unclear. CDR3 size: 14 residues. V was pared by 3 bases and J by 0 bases, with 7 bases between. The germline V gene has CDR1 KGHSH and CDR2 LQKENI. The CDR3 region has the DNA TGTGCCAGCTCACCTCCTTTAAGCACAGATACGCAGTATTTT. It codes for CASSPPLSTDTQYF. The full variable domain, rest sourced from reference TRBV18 and TRBJ2-3, is NAGVMQNPRHLVRRRGQEARLRCSPMKGHSHVYWYRQLPEEGLKFMVYLQKENIIDESGMPKERFSAEFPKEGPSILRIQQVVRGDSAAYFCASSPPLSTDTQYFGPGTRLTVL.

This clonotype was counted a few times. V and J are TRBV20-1 and TRBJ2-1, with D possibly matching TRBD2 (5 bases). The V gene lost 3 bases and the J gene lost 1 base, with 7 bases spanning the gap. The CDR3 spans 13 residues. The germline V gene encodes CDR1 DFQATT and CDR2 SNEGSKA (reference sequence). The CDR3 DNA reads TGCAGTGCTAGTCGCGGGTCCTACAATGAGCAGTTCTTC. It specifies CSASRGSYNEQFF.

Worth noting for this clonotype: Being one base from a much bigger clone, this may be a read error. The chain joins TRBV7-2 to TRBJ2-3; maybe TRBD1 (6 bases). The CDR3 consists of 18 residues. V was shortened by 2 bases and J by 6 bases, with 24 bases between the two germline ends. Germline CDR1 and CDR2: SGHTA and FQGNSA. The CDR3 nucleotides are TGTGCCAGCAGCTTATCGTCCGGGACAAGGGGTGGTATGGATACGCAGTATTTT. It translates to CASSLSSGTRGGMDTQYF.